The rows below give T cell receptor beta chains drawn from one sample of a study of shared clonotypes between healthy human individuals. Sequenced by immunoSEQ multiplex PCR; TCRdb stores in-frame clones only, minus some. There are about 2.1 million clones in the sample; roughly 91% occur only once, and roughly 1.8% lies in the top ten. The specimen sequenced was naive CD8+ T cells from PBMCs. These receptors all come from a man younger than 35 in good health. Some clones in this sample may be carry-over from other donors' samples. Each CDR3 is given with its conserved first and last residue. A D gene is named only where the DNA matches it firmly. Size values are once, few and many counts, or a class for expanded clones, and some rows have none.

TRBJ1-1 TRBV9 - - TGTGCCAGCAGCGTCGGACGGGGACGTATGAACACTGAAGCTTTCTTT CASSVGRGRMNTEAFF
TRBJ2-1 TRBV4-2 - TRBD2 TGTGCCAGCAGCCAAAATTTTCTAGCGGGCCAGAATGAGCAGTTCTTC CASSQNFLAGQNEQFF
TRBJ2-1 TRBV27 - - TGTGCCAGCAGTCCCCGGCTCGGCCACAATGAGCAGTTCTTC CASSPRLGHNEQFF
TRBJ2-7 TRBV4-1 - - TGCGCCAGCAGCCCAGGGGCCCGATCCTACGAGCAGTACTTC CASSPGARSYEQYF
TRBJ1-6 TRBV30 - - TGTGCCTGGAGTGTAAGTGGAAGGAACAATTCACCCCTCCACTTT CAWSVSGRNNSPLHF
TRBJ1-1 TRBV4-2 - - TGTGCCAGCAGCCAGATGAACCCGAACACTGAAGCTTTCTTT CASSQMNPNTEAFF
TRBJ1-2 TRBV13 - TRBD1 TGTGCCAGCAGCACCTGGGACAGGGAGGTCCATAACTATGGCTACACCTTC CASSTWDREVHNYGYTF
TRBJ1-5 TRBV19 - - TGTGCCAGTAGAAAAAAATCGCCGGGACCCCCAAAACCCCAGCATTTT CASRKKSPGPPKPQHF
TRBJ1-3 TRBV4-3 - TRBD1 TGCGCCAGCAGCCCAGGGGGGGACACCATATATTTT CASSPGGDTIYF
TRBJ1-2 TRBV14 - - TGTGCCAGCAGCCAAGATTTAAGAGATCTGGATGGCTACACCTTC CASSQDLRDLDGYTF
TRBJ1-1 TRBV4-1 - - TGCGCCAGCAGCCTCACTGAGGGGTACGGCACTGAAGCTTTCTTT CASSLTEGYGTEAFF
TRBJ1-1 TRBV6-1 - - TGTGCCAGCAGTGAGAGGATCCCACGGTGGGCTTTCTTT CASSERIPRWAFF
TRBJ1-4 TRBV7-9 - - TGTGCCAGCAGCTTATCTAGGGAAAAACTGTTTTTT CASSLSREKLFF
TRBJ2-7 TRBV7-2 - TRBD2 TGTGCCAGCAGCTCCCCTGGGGTAGCGGGAGGCTACGAGCAGTACTTC CASSSPGVAGGYEQYF
TRBJ2-7 TRBV7-9 once TRBD1 TGTGCCAGCAGCCCCTCGGGACAGGGGGCTTATACCCACACATACGAGCAGTACTTC CASSPSGQGAYTHTYEQYF
TRBJ2-1 TRBV11-2 - TRBD2 TGTGCCAGCAGCTTAGTATTGCGGGAGGGCCCCTACAATGAGCAGTTCTTC CASSLVLREGPYNEQFF
TRBJ1-1 TRBV4-1 - - TGCGCCAGCAGCCAAGAACGTAGGGCTGAAGCTTTCTTT CASSQERRAEAFF
TRBJ2-5 TRBV27 once TRBD1 TGTGCCAGCAGTAACAGGGGAGAGGAGACCCAGTACTTC CASSNRGEETQYF
TRBJ2-7 TRBV10-3 once - TGTGCCATCAGTGAGGGACAGGAGCAGTACTTC CAISEGQEQYF
TRBJ2-1 TRBV4-1 - - TGCGCCAGCAGCCGGCTGGCGGTAAGCTCCTACAATGAGCAGTTCTTC CASSRLAVSSYNEQFF
TRBJ2-3 TRBV20-1 - - TGCAGTGAGGGGGGGACAGATACGCAGTATTTT CSEGGTDTQYF
TRBJ1-2 TRBV6-1 - - TGTGCCAGCAAACATTCACCAACTAACTATGGCTACACCTTC CASKHSPTNYGYTF
TRBJ2-3 TRBV7-9 - TRBD2 TGTGCCAGCAGCTTTGGGACTAGTTCAGATACGCAGTATTTT CASSFGTSSDTQYF
TRBJ1-5 TRBV19 - - TGTGCCAGTAGTGCACTCGGGGGGGCCAGCAATCAGCCCCAGCATTTT CASSALGGASNQPQHF
TRBJ1-1 TRBV19 - - TGTGCCAGTTCTACCTGGGGACGGACTGAAGCTTTCTTT CASSTWGRTEAFF
TRBJ2-4 TRBV28 - TRBD2 TGTGCCAGCAGTTTAAGCGGGGGCCCATACGCAGCCAAAAACATTCAGTACTTC CASSLSGGPYAAKNIQYF
TRBJ1-1 TRBV25-1 - TRBD1 TGTGCCAGCAGTGAATATCGCGGGACAGGGAGGACTGAAGCTTTCTTT CASSEYRGTGRTEAFF
TRBJ2-7 TRBV29-1 - - TGCAGCGTTGAGCATGCCTACGAGCAGTACTTC CSVEHAYEQYF
TRBJ2-1 TRBV29-1 - TRBD2 TGCAGCGCCCACCTTAGCGGGACGCCGTACAATGAGCAGTTCTTC CSAHLSGTPYNEQFF
TRBJ2-7 TRBV28 - - TGTGCCAGCAGTCTTCACTATACACCCTACGAGCAGTACTTC CASSLHYTPYEQYF
TRBJ2-2 TRBV7-9 - TRBD2 TGTGCCAGCAGCCCCTACCCGGCTAGCGGGAGGCCCGGGGAGCTGTTTTTT CASSPYPASGRPGELFF
TRBJ2-7 TRBV6-5 - - TGTGCCAGCAGTGCGGACTCCTACGAGCAGTACTTC CASSADSYEQYF
TRBJ2-1 TRBV9 - TRBD1 TGTGCCAGCAGCGTAGAGGGACAGGGGTTGGATGAGCAGTTCTTC CASSVEGQGLDEQFF
TRBJ1-4 TRBV7-6 - - TGTGCCAGCAGCTTAGGTGGGAGTACGGGTGAAAAACTGTTTTTT CASSLGGSTGEKLFF
TRBJ1-3 TRBV19 - - TGTGCCAGTATGGTGGACCACTCTGGAAACACCATATATTTT CASMVDHSGNTIYF
TRBJ2-7 TRBV27 - TRBD2 TGTGCCAGCAGTCCTAGCGGGAGCGCCTACTACGAGCAGTACTTC CASSPSGSAYYEQYF
TRBJ2-7 TRBV10-3 - - TGTGCCATCAGTGAGTCTTTGAGTCCCGAGCAGTACTTC CAISESLSPEQYF
TRBJ1-1 TRBV4-2 - - TGTGCCAGCAGCCAAGACTTGGGGGGGCTCACTGAAGCTTTCTTT CASSQDLGGLTEAFF
TRBJ2-3 TRBV4-3 - TRBD1 TGCGCCAGCAGCCAAGTCCTCCAGGGGGCAGATACGCAGTATTTT CASSQVLQGADTQYF
TRBJ1-2 TRBV4-3 - - TGCGCCAGCAGCCAGGGGACCACTGGCTACACCTTC CASSQGTTGYTF
TRBJ2-1 TRBV19 - - TGTGCCAGTAGTATTCTCGGGGACGACTCCTACAATGAGCAGTTCTTC CASSILGDDSYNEQFF
TRBJ2-5 TRBV15 - - TGTGCCACCAGCAGTGAAAGGCGGGAGACCCAGTACTTC CATSSERRETQYF
TRBJ1-5 TRBV19 - TRBD1 TGTGCCAGTAGTGTACAGGGGGCGCGGCAGCCCCAGCATTTT CASSVQGARQPQHF
TRBJ1-2 TRBV15 - - TGTGCCACCAGCAGAGAGGGCGGTTTGTGGGGCTACACCTTC CATSREGGLWGYTF
TRBJ2-3 TRBV9 - TRBD2 TGTGCCAGCAGCCCCCCTAGCGGGCAAAGCACAGATACGCAGTATTTT CASSPPSGQSTDTQYF
TRBJ1-1 TRBV9 - TRBD1 TGTGCCAGCACCCTCACAGGGGGCAACACTGAAGCTTTCTTT CASTLTGGNTEAFF
TRBJ2-3 TRBV14 - TRBD2 TGTGCCAGCAGCCAAGCGTTAGCGGGATGGGGCACAGATACGCAGTATTTT CASSQALAGWGTDTQYF
TRBJ1-1 TRBV19 - - TGTGCCAGTAGTATGGTGGCCGGCTCGAACACTGAAGCTTTCTTT CASSMVAGSNTEAFF
TRBJ2-1 TRBV29-1 - TRBD1 TGCAGCGTTGAGGGGACAGGGGTCTACAATGAGCAGTTCTTC CSVEGTGVYNEQFF
TRBJ2-7 TRBV11-2 once TRBD1 TGTGCCAGCAGCTTGATGCGACAGGGGGCAGGGGAGCAGTACTTC CASSLMRQGAGEQYF
TRBJ1-2 TRBV13 - TRBD1 TGTGCCAGCAGCTCCGTCCCGGGACAGGGGGCGGGCTATGGCTACACCTTC CASSSVPGQGAGYGYTF
TRBJ2-2 TRBV7-9 - TRBD2 TGTGCCAGCAGCGACCGACTAGCGTCCCGAAACACCGGGGAGCTGTTTTTT CASSDRLASRNTGELFF
TRBJ2-7 TRBV9 - TRBD2 TGTGCCAGCAGCGCCACGGGAGGGCCTTTTAGCTACGAGCAGTACTTC CASSATGGPFSYEQYF